This T cell receptor (beta chain) stems from a study of T cells in localized non-small cell lung cancer. Using immunoSEQ multiplex PCR, the repertoire was profiled, and TCRdb retains in-frame clones only, with some absent. Of 20,000 to 25,000 clones in the sample, 85% to 90% were seen once. V lost 6 bases and J lost 2, with 8 bases in between. CDR1 is LNHNV and CDR2 is YYDKDF in the germline V gene (reference sequence). The CDR3 length is 13 residues. The chain recombines TRBV15 with TRBJ1-3; D is unclear. This sequence originates from a woman aged 35 to 70 with stage I lung adenocarcinoma. The specimen was peripheral blood, collected before any cancer treatment. CDR3 protein: CATRGPAGNTIYF. The CDR3 DNA is TGTGCCACCAGGGGTCCGGCTGGAAACACCATATATTTT.